Listed here are 2 T cell receptor beta chains from one sample, sequenced in a study of blood T cell repertoires in COVID-19 (dated by TCRdb to between 2020 and 2021). The protocol used for the library was the immunoSEQ multiplex PCR assay. TCRdb re-hosts the immuneACCESS table, in-frame sequences only. Its copies lack some clones; in the studies checked, an unresolved V gene accounts for under half of them, and the cause for the rest is not known. The sample table shows roughly 360,000 clones, and over 65% are seen once. The ten largest clones represent 1.1% of the sample. Sample: peripheral blood. The receptor set was obtained from a human donor with acute or convalescent COVID-19. The donor label of this sample is uncertain.

This rearrangement joins TRBV7-2 to TRBJ1-4, with D tentatively TRBD1 (5 bases). The CDR3 length is 15 residues. The V end lost 1 base, the J end lost 10 bases, and 16 bases lay between the germline ends. CDR1 SGHTA and CDR2 FQGNSA come from the germline V gene. CDR3 in amino acids: CASSLVWAWGGKLFF. CDR3 bases: TGTGCCAGCAGCTTAGTGTGGGCCTGGGGGGGAAAACTGTTTTTT.

V and J are TRBV7-6 and TRBJ2-1; TRBD2 matches at 13 bases. J gave up 9 bases and V 5 bases, and 10 bases lay outside the gene matches. CDR3 size: 16 residues. Germline loops: CDR1 SGHVS, CDR2 FNYEAQ. The CDR3 sequence: CASSTGLAGLGGEQFF. For the CDR3, the DNA is TGTGCCAGCAGCACGGGACTAGCGGGATTGGGGGGTGAGCAGTTCTTC.